The 21 T cell receptor beta chains below were found in one sample sequenced in a study of CD8+ T cells in alopecia areata. As the sequencing template, cDNA was produced by extracting RNA and reverse transcribing it. TCRdb's table, derived via immunoSEQ multiplex PCR, lists solely in-frame clones and lacks some. Among 95,000 to 120,000 clones listed, 45% to 60% were seen once. Sample: NKG2D-low CD8+ T cells sorted from blood. Every receptor here comes from a human donor with alopecia areata.

The chain employs TRBV19 and TRBJ2-5; D perhaps matches TRBD2 (6 bases). The V end lost 4 bases, the J end lost 1 base, and 16 bases lay between the germline ends. The germline CDR1 and CDR2 sequences are LNHDA and SQIVND (reference sequence). This CDR3 contains 16 residues. The CDR3 sequence is CASSTGTDAFQETQYF. CDR3 sequence (DNA): TGTGCCAGTAGTACCGGGACTGACGCCTTCCAAGAGACCCAGTACTTC.

The chain joins TRBV28 to TRBJ2-5; D ambiguous. Trimming removed 3 bases at V and 5 bases at J, with 10 bases between. CDR1 is MDHEN, CDR2 SYDVKM, per germline. The CDR3 runs 13 residues. The CDR3 region has the DNA TGTGCCAGCAGTTTTAATCCAACGGAGACCCAGTACTTC. Its protein product is CASSFNPTETQYF.

There are a few counts of this clone. The rearrangement uses TRBV7-9 and TRBJ2-5; D possibly matches TRBD1 or TRBD2 (5 bases each). V lost 8 bases to trimming and J lost 3 bases, with 13 bases between them. Germline V gene sequence: CDR1 SEHNR, CDR2 FQNEAQ (reference sequence). This CDR3 has 13 amino acids. CDR3 nucleotides: TGTGCCAGCGGAGGACATTCGAAAGAGACCCAGTACTTC. Amino acids: CASGGHSKETQYF.

The chain recombines TRBV28 with TRBJ2-1; D gene uncertain. The CDR3 loop spans 14 amino acids. Germline V gene data show CDR1 as MDHEN and CDR2 as SYDVKM. Trimming took off 5 bases at V and 0 bases at J, with 8 bases between the two ends. The CDR3 sequence: CASSEMGSYNEQFF. The CDR3 region has the DNA TGTGCCAGCAGTGAGATGGGCTCCTACAATGAGCAGTTCTTC.

The chain couples TRBV7-8 to TRBJ2-2; 11 bases fit TRBD2. The CDR3 is made up of 17 amino acids. Trimming took 5 bases from V and 4 from J; bases not matched to a gene: 9. Per germline, CDR1 SGHVS and CDR2 FQNEAQ. DNA of the CDR3: TGTGCCAGCAGCAAACTAGCGGGAGAAGCGGGCACCGGGGAGCTGTTTTTT. It translates to CASSKLAGEAGTGELFF.

The chain employs TRBV27 and TRBJ2-5; D ambiguous. The V gene's germline CDR1 is MNHEY and CDR2 SMNVEV (reference sequence). This CDR3 is 13 amino acids long. V lost 2 bases and J 2 bases, leaving 6 bases between the germline ends. The CDR3 DNA reads TGTGCCAGCAGTTTAAACGGTCAAGAGACCCAGTACTTC. Amino acids: CASSLNGQETQYF.

This chain joins TRBV7-9 and TRBJ2-7; TRBD1 aligns across 11 bases. J was trimmed by 5 bases and V by 4 bases; bases with no gene match: 1. The germline V gene has CDR1 SEHNR and CDR2 FQNEAQ (reference sequence). CDR3 length: 13 amino acids. Here the CDR3 DNA reads TGTGCCAGCAGCTGGGACAGGGGGGACGAGCAGTACTTC. It yields the protein CASSWDRGDEQYF.

This clone qualifies as large. The rearrangement joins TRBV28 to TRBJ2-7, with D possibly TRBD2 on 5 matching bases. The CDR3 totals 12 residues. The ends were cut back, 7 bases at V and 1 base at J, with 8 bases in the middle. Germline assignment: CDR1 MDHEN and CDR2 SYDVKM. The CDR3 sequence is CASMDWSYEQYF. In nucleotides, the CDR3 is TGTGCCAGCATGGACTGGTCCTACGAGCAGTACTTC.

This chain joins TRBV5-4 and TRBJ1-2; D is ambiguous. The CDR3 contains 13 residues. Germline lookup yields CDR1 SGHNT and CDR2 YYREEE (reference sequence). V shed 4 bases and J shed 0 bases, with 7 bases lying between them. CDR3 protein: CASSGTSNYGYTF. In DNA, the CDR3 is TGTGCCAGCAGCGGTACATCTAACTATGGCTACACCTTC.

This rearrangement joins TRBV29-1 to TRBJ1-1; D is possibly TRBD1 (5 bases). The CDR3 is made up of 14 amino acids. Germline assignment: CDR1 SQVTM and CDR2 ANQGSEA. Trimming took 4 bases from V and 4 from J, leaving 16 bases between them. Here the CDR3 DNA reads TGCAGCGTTGGAGAAGCAGGGAGAGGCACTGAAGCTTTCTTT. Protein sequence: CSVGEAGRGTEAFF. The whole variable domain, filled in from reference TRBV29-1 and TRBJ1-1, reads SAVISQKPSRDICQRGTSLTIQCQVDSQVTMMFWYRQQPGQSLTLIATANQGSEATYESGFVIDKFPISRPNLTFSTLTVSNMSPEDSSIYLCSVGEAGRGTEAFFGQGTRLTVV.

V usage is TRBV27 and J usage is TRBJ2-3; the D is unclear. V was shortened by 2 bases and J by 4 bases, with 4 bases between the two germline ends. Germline CDR1 and CDR2: MNHEY and SMNVEV (reference sequence). The CDR3 contains 12 residues. The CDR3 reads CASSLPPDTQYF. For the CDR3, the DNA is TGTGCCAGCAGTTTACCCCCAGATACGCAGTATTTT.

CDR3 protein: CASSPPGRSEQFF. The CDR3 bases are TGTGCCAGCAGCCCTCCGGGTCGGTCTGAGCAGTTCTTC. The V and J genes are TRBV9 and TRBJ2-1; D is ambiguous. The length of the CDR3 is 13 residues. In germline, CDR1 is SGDLS, CDR2 YYNGEE. Trimming cost V 4 bases and J 9 bases, with 14 bases left between them.

The J gene is TRBJ2-4, the V gene TRBV7-9, with D perhaps TRBD1 (5 bases). Germline V lookup: CDR1 SEHNR, CDR2 FQNEAQ (reference sequence). The CDR3 contains 12 residues. Between the trimmed V and J ends, which lost 7 bases and 8 bases, there was a span of 12 bases. CDR3 amino acids: CASNQGGDIQYF. DNA for the CDR3: TGTGCCAGCAATCAGGGTGGGGACATTCAGTACTTC.

The CDR3 loop is CASSLVWGREAFF. The CDR3 bases are TGCGCCAGCAGCTTGGTCTGGGGACGGGAAGCTTTCTTT. J is TRBJ1-1 and V is TRBV5-1, with D perhaps TRBD1 (5 bases). The CDR3 contains 13 residues. CDR1 SGHRS and CDR2 YFSETQ come from the germline V gene. V was shortened by 0 bases and J by 8 bases, with 11 bases between the two germline ends.

The chain combines TRBV7-9 with TRBJ2-1; D may be TRBD2 (5 bases). Trimming took off 5 bases at V and 8 bases at J, with 31 bases between the two ends. CDR1 is SEHNR and CDR2 is FQNEAQ in the germline V gene (reference sequence). This CDR3 spans 19 amino acids. CDR3 DNA sequence: TGTGCCAGCAGCCTTCCCATCCGGCGGACTGCGTTTATGGGCTATGAGCAGTTCTTC. Translation: CASSLPIRRTAFMGYEQFF.

This rearrangement joins TRBV5-1 to TRBJ2-2; 9 positions match TRBD2. The CDR3 consists of 19 residues. J gave up 7 bases and V 1 base, and 17 bases lay outside the gene matches. The germline V gene encodes CDR1 SGHRS and CDR2 YFSETQ. CDR3: CASSLSNLPQREEVGELFF. The CDR3 DNA sequence: TGCGCCAGCAGCTTGTCAAACCTCCCCCAGCGGGAGGAGGTCGGGGAGCTGTTTTTT.

This clone appeared once. Written as DNA, the CDR3 is TGTGCCAGCAGCGTCCGGGACAGGGACCCCTACGAGCAGTACTTC. Its protein product is CASSVRDRDPYEQYF. V is TRBV7-8 and J is TRBJ2-7, with 9 bases that match TRBD1. From germline, CDR1 is SGHVS and CDR2 FQNEAQ. Trimming took 5 bases from V and 2 from J; bases not matched to a gene: 7. The CDR3 runs to 15 residues.

In its sample, this clone was seen a few times. The chain carries TRBV5-6 and TRBJ2-6; D may be TRBD1 (5 bases). From germline, CDR1 is SGHDT and CDR2 YYEEEE. This CDR3 contains 16 residues. V gave up 0 bases and J gave up 0 bases, with 7 bases separating them. CDR3 DNA sequence: TGTGCCAGCAGCTTGGGGCAGGGCTCTGGGGCCAACGTCCTGACTTTC. Translating gives CASSLGQGSGANVLTF.

The rearrangement uses TRBV7-8 and TRBJ2-3; perhaps TRBD2 as D (6 bases). The germline CDR1 and CDR2 sequences are SGHVS and FQNEAQ. The V and J ends lost 6 bases and 3 bases respectively, with 10 bases between them. The CDR3 spans 13 residues. The CDR3 sequence: CASRLAQTDTQYF. The CDR3 DNA sequence: TGTGCCAGCAGACTAGCACAAACAGATACGCAGTATTTT.

This chain connects TRBV27 to TRBJ1-4, with a tentative D call TRBD1 (5 bases). The V end lost 4 bases, the J end lost 6 bases, and 12 bases lay between the germline ends. Germline V gene sequence: CDR1 MNHEY, CDR2 SMNVEV (reference sequence). This CDR3 spans 14 amino acids. CDR3 coding DNA: TGTGCCAGCAGTTCGTCCGAACAGGATGAAAAACTGTTTTTT. Translated, it gives CASSSSEQDEKLFF.

This chain links TRBV30 with TRBJ1-2; D ambiguous. Germline V gene sequence: CDR1 GTSNPN, CDR2 SVGIG (reference sequence). The CDR3 is made up of 14 amino acids. V dropped 4 bases and J dropped 6 bases, with 18 bases sitting between them. The CDR3 nucleotides are TGTGCCTGGATAGGTGGTGGAGGGTCCGATGGCTACACCTTC. It yields the protein CAWIGGGGSDGYTF.